One and the same sample provided the 17 T cell receptor beta chains below, sequenced in a study of T cell responses to AZD1222 COVID-19 vaccine. Data came from immunoSEQ multiplex PCR; TCRdb stores just in-frame clones and leaves some out. The sample consists of more than 65,000 clones, around 80% of them appearing once. Sample: peripheral blood, taken on day 0 of AZD1222 vaccination. The receptors were sampled from an adult in good health.

To note about this clone: Distinct nucleotide sequences in the sample also encode this CDR3. The rearrangement links TRBV19 to TRBJ2-2; D not resolved. V dropped 1 base and J dropped 6 bases, with 9 bases sitting between them. The CDR3 totals 14 residues. Germline-derived CDR1 and CDR2 are LNHDA and SQIVND (reference sequence). CDR3: CASSIVGLAGELFF. CDR3 DNA sequence: TGTGCCAGTAGTATAGTGGGGTTAGCCGGGGAGCTGTTTTTT.

V gene TRBV12-3 or TRBV12-4 combines with J gene TRBJ1-5; D remains unclear. The CDR3 has 12 residues. V shed 6 bases and J shed 3 bases, with 6 bases lying between them. CDR3 in amino acids: CASSQLNQPQHF. The CDR3 region has the DNA TGTGCCAGCAGCCAGCTCAATCAGCCCCAGCATTTT.

The V and J genes are TRBV5-1 and TRBJ1-4; the match to TRBD1 covers 9 bases. V dropped 4 bases and J dropped 0; count of bases not matched to a gene: 7. The CDR3 consists of 17 residues. CDR1 is SGHRS and CDR2 is YFSETQ in the germline V gene. The CDR3 region is CASSLQGAKATNEKLFF. The DNA for the CDR3 is TGCGCCAGCAGCCTACAGGGGGCCAAAGCAACTAATGAAAAACTGTTTTTT. Supplemented by reference TRBV5-1 and TRBJ1-4, the full variable domain reads KAGVTQTPRYLIKTRGQQVTLSCSPISGHRSVSWYQQTPGQGLQFLFEYFSETQRNKGNFPGRFSGRQFSNSRSEMNVSTLELGDSALYLCASSLQGAKATNEKLFFGSGTQLSVL.

This clone has a handful of counts. The CDR3 DNA sequence: TGTGCCAGCAGCCAAGAAGTCTGGGGACGGGATGGAAACACCATATATTTT. This gives the protein CASSQEVWGRDGNTIYF. This chain connects TRBV3-1 (or the pseudogene TRBV3-2) to TRBJ1-3; possible D gene TRBD1, 5 bases. The CDR3 length is 17 residues. Trimming cost V 0 bases and J 3 bases, with 15 bases left between them. Germline V gene data show CDR1 as LGHDT and CDR2 as YNNKEL (reference sequence).

The genes are TRBV6-5 and TRBJ2-1; D is ambiguous. V lost 0 bases and J lost 6, with 9 bases in between. There are 14 residues in the CDR3. Germline V gene sequence: CDR1 MNHEY, CDR2 SVGAGI. CDR3 amino acids: CASSYSLEVNEQFF. DNA of the CDR3: TGTGCCAGCAGTTACTCGTTGGAAGTCAATGAGCAGTTCTTC.

The chain combines TRBV27 with TRBJ2-1; D remains unclear. The CDR3 sequence is 13 residues long. V was trimmed by 0 bases and J by 7 bases, leaving 7 bases between them. Germline V gives CDR1 MNHEY, CDR2 SMNVEV (reference sequence). The CDR3 DNA reads TGTGCCAGCAGTTTATCTGCCCTAAATGAGCAGTTCTTC. Translated, it gives CASSLSALNEQFF.

The sample holds one count of this clone. The gene calls are TRBV27 and TRBJ2-7; 7 bases match TRBD2. The germline gives CDR1 MNHEY, CDR2 SMNVEV (reference sequence). The CDR3 spans 14 residues. Losses at the gene ends were 3 bases for V and 0 bases for J; bases not matched to a gene: 2. Here the CDR3 reads CASSFSGRSYEQYF. CDR3 sequence (DNA): TGTGCCAGCAGTTTTAGCGGGCGCTCCTACGAGCAGTACTTC.

V gene TRBV19 combines with J gene TRBJ2-1, with a possible D match to TRBD1 (6 bases). The length of the CDR3 is 16 residues. The germline V gene has CDR1 LNHDA and CDR2 SQIVND (reference sequence). Trimming took 5 bases from V and 2 from J, leaving 16 bases between them. CDR3 sequence: CASSPGDPRTYNEQFF. CDR3 DNA: TGTGCCAGTAGTCCAGGGGACCCTCGAACCTACAATGAGCAGTTCTTC.

The CDR3 DNA is TGTGCCACTTCCAGGGACAGGGGAGGGGGTCTGAGCAATCAGCCCCAGCATTTT. It codes for CATSRDRGGGLSNQPQHF. V and J are TRBV19 and TRBJ1-5; 10 bases line up with TRBD1. CDR3 length: 18 amino acids. Germline trimming cut 10 bases from V and 1 base from J; bases unmatched to any gene: 16. CDR1 is LNHDA, CDR2 SQIVND, per germline (reference sequence).

This clone appeared a few times. The genes are TRBV30 and TRBJ1-2; TRBD1 matches 8 bases. The CDR3 extends over 14 amino acids. The trim removed 3 bases at V and 8 bases at J, leaving 11 bases unmatched. Germline V gene data show CDR1 as GTSNPN and CDR2 as SVGIG (reference sequence). In nucleotides, the CDR3 is TGTGCCTGGAGCCGGACAGGGCTTTGGGGAGGCTACACCTTC. It specifies CAWSRTGLWGGYTF.

The chain uses TRBV24-1 and TRBJ2-3; D may correspond to TRBD1 or TRBD2 (5 bases each). V was trimmed by 0 bases and J by 5 bases, leaving 11 bases between them. Germline CDR1 and CDR2: KGHDR and SFDVKD. The length of the CDR3 is 15 residues. The CDR3 nucleotides read TGTGCCACCAGTGATTTGGGGACCGAGGGAGATACGCAGTATTTT. It codes for CATSDLGTEGDTQYF.

The genes are TRBV5-1 and TRBJ2-5, with 9 positions matching TRBD1. The V segment lost 6 bases and the J segment 5 bases; nucleotides outside the gene matches: 11. CDR1 SGHRS and CDR2 YFSETQ come from the germline V gene. The CDR3 runs to 15 residues. CDR3 region: CASNGGTGSWETQYF. The DNA of the CDR3 is TGCGCCAGCAATGGGGGGACAGGGAGTTGGGAGACCCAGTACTTC.

A remark on this clone: The sample has other DNA sequences that encode this CDR3 too. V gene TRBV5-6 combines with J gene TRBJ2-6; no reliable D call. Per the germline V gene, CDR1 is SGHDT and CDR2 is YYEEEE. The V and J ends lost 2 bases and 0 bases respectively, with 6 bases between them. The CDR3 runs to 15 residues. The CDR3 DNA follows: TGTGCCAGCAGCTTTCAGAGCTCTGGGGCCAACGTCCTGACTTTC. Translating it yields CASSFQSSGANVLTF.

The rearrangement joins TRBV15 to TRBJ2-3; 10 nucleotides align to TRBD2. The V gene's germline CDR1 is LNHNV and CDR2 YYDKDF (reference sequence). CDR3 size: 18 residues. V was clipped by 0 bases and J by 4 bases; unmatched bases: 10. CDR3 residues: CATSRDLSSGSVADTQYF. The CDR3, as DNA: TGTGCCACCAGCAGAGATCTTTCTAGCGGGAGTGTGGCAGATACGCAGTATTTT.

The rearrangement uses TRBV28 and TRBJ1-2; D is ambiguous. This CDR3 spans 13 amino acids. V lost 3 bases and J 6 bases, leaving 11 bases between the germline ends. Germline V gene sequence: CDR1 MDHEN, CDR2 SYDVKM. CDR3 nucleotides: TGTGCCAGCAGTTTCTCAGGAAGAAATGGCTACACCTTC. Its translation: CASSFSGRNGYTF.

This chain joins TRBV7-2 and TRBJ2-7; D is ambiguous. Germline V gene data show CDR1 as SGHTA and CDR2 as FQGNSA. Deletions cut 1 base from V and 3 bases from J, with 10 bases between. The CDR3 is 14 residues long. The CDR3 DNA sequence: TGTGCCAGCAGCTTAGACAGCCTCAACTACGAGCAGTACTTC. This gives the protein CASSLDSLNYEQYF.

This rearrangement joins TRBV6-5 to TRBJ2-1, with 8 positions matching TRBD2. Unmatched junction bases numbered 6, after V lost 5 bases and J lost 9 bases. The germline V gene encodes CDR1 MNHEY and CDR2 SVGAGI. The CDR3 has 13 residues. This CDR3 is CASSRTSWGEQFF. CDR3 sequence (DNA): TGTGCCAGCAGTCGGACTAGCTGGGGTGAGCAGTTCTTC.